This T cell receptor (beta chain) was identified in a study of T cell changes during pregnancy in multiple sclerosis. The CDR3 has 13 amino acids. Germline V gene sequence: CDR1 SNHLY, CDR2 FYNNEI. The ends lost 5 bases at V and 6 bases at J; junction bases unmatched: 7. Sequencing was performed with immunoSEQ multiplex PCR; in TCRdb, only in-frame clones are kept and a portion is missing. This sample has about 69,000 clones; 91% occur once, and the top ten carry just under 0.3%. This TCR derives from a female donor in good health, enrolled as a control in a pregnancy study. V gene TRBV2 combines with J gene TRBJ2-7, with 7 bases aligning to TRBD2. The specimen was CD4+ T cells from peripheral blood mononuclear cells, collected in the third trimester of pregnancy. Written as DNA, the CDR3 is TGTGCCAGCAGTTGGGAGGGGAGGGGCGAGCAGTACTTC. Translation: CASSWEGRGEQYF.